These T cell receptor beta chains were read from a single sample in a study of blood T cell repertoires in COVID-19. Profiled with immunoSEQ multiplex PCR; TCRdb holds only in-frame clones, not every one. Seen here are a few hundred thousand clones, under 90% observed once, and the top ten hold over 3.5%. The sample taken for sequencing was PBMCs or T cells enriched from blood (not recorded which). The source of these receptors is a man aged 25 to 40 who had recovered from COVID-19. The CDR3 runs from the conserved cysteine through the conserved F or W. A D gene is named only where the DNA matches it firmly. Only part of the rows carry a size: once, few, many, or a class if the clone is expanded.

V,J,D,size,CDR3,DNA
TRBV5-6,TRBJ2-7,TRBD2,few,CASSLVPGGRRPYEQYF,TGTGCCAGCAGCTTGGTTCCTGGCGGGAGGAGGCCCTACGAGCAGTACTTC
TRBV5-4,TRBJ1-1,-,-,CASSLRDSLMNTEAFF,TGTGCCAGCAGCTTGCGCGACAGCTTAATGAACACTGAAGCTTTCTTT
TRBV27,TRBJ2-3,-,-,CASSSQLGWADTQYF,TGTGCCAGCAGTTCCCAATTGGGCTGGGCAGATACGCAGTATTTT
TRBV11-2,TRBJ1-1,-,-,CASSLVGTTVTTEAFF,TGTGCCAGCAGCTTAGTGGGGACAACAGTCACAACTGAAGCTTTCTTT
TRBV24-1,TRBJ2-3,-,-,CATSDLDGTSTDTQYF,TGTGCCACCAGTGACCTTGACGGGACTAGCACAGATACGCAGTATTTT
TRBV6-5,TRBJ1-2,-,-,CASSYAPGGFYGYTF,TGTGCCAGCAGTTACGCCCCCGGGGGTTTCTATGGCTACACCTTC
TRBV5-1,TRBJ2-7,TRBD2,few,CASSSGGGSYEQYF,TGCGCCAGCAGCTCGGGAGGGGGTTCCTACGAGCAGTACTTC
TRBV19,TRBJ1-2,TRBD1,-,CASGQGARGYTF,TGTGCCAGTGGACAGGGGGCGCGAGGCTACACCTTC
TRBV11-3,TRBJ1-1,TRBD1,-,CASSSRGQGTLNTEAFF,TGTGCCAGCAGCTCGCGAGGACAGGGGACGTTGAACACTGAAGCTTTCTTT
TRBV2,TRBJ2-1,TRBD2,-,CASSEEALAGVSNEQFF,TGTGCCAGCAGTGAAGAGGCACTAGCGGGAGTTAGTAATGAGCAGTTCTTC
TRBV6-1,TRBJ2-7,-,once,CASSERQYEQYF,TGTGCCAGCAGTGAGAGACAGTACGAGCAGTACTTC
TRBV7-2,TRBJ2-3,TRBD2,-,CASSRTSGTTDTQYF,TGTGCCAGCAGCCGGACTAGCGGGACGACGGATACGCAGTATTTT
TRBV6-1,TRBJ2-7,TRBD2,-,CASSELSGTSGRDEQYF,TGTGCCAGCAGTGAACTATCGGGGACTAGCGGGAGGGACGAGCAGTACTTC
TRBV28,TRBJ2-1,-,-,CASTSDWGSYNEQFF,TGTGCCAGCACCTCGGACTGGGGCTCCTACAATGAGCAGTTCTTC
TRBV5-1,TRBJ2-2,-,-,CASSLLANTGELFF,TGCGCCAGCAGCCTACTAGCGAACACCGGGGAGCTGTTTTTT
TRBV30,TRBJ1-1,TRBD1,-,CAWSGRGASGLAFF,TGTGCCTGGAGCGGCAGGGGGGCTTCGGGGCTGGCTTTCTTT
TRBV10-2,TRBJ1-5,-,-,CASSDDTLGDQPQHF,TGCGCCAGCAGTGATGACACTCTGGGCGATCAGCCCCAGCATTTT
TRBV4-1,TRBJ1-1,TRBD1,-,CASSRSHPGQGEGTEAFF,TGCGCCAGCAGCCGAAGTCACCCGGGACAGGGGGAGGGCACTGAAGCTTTCTTT
TRBV6-5,TRBJ1-1,TRBD1,-,CASTYGTANTEAFF,TGTGCCAGCACCTATGGGACAGCGAACACTGAAGCTTTCTTT
TRBV30,TRBJ1-5,TRBD1,few,CAWTGGFNQPQHF,TGTGCCTGGACAGGGGGCTTTAATCAGCCCCAGCATTTT
TRBV14,TRBJ1-5,-,-,CASSPRVGAPQHF,TGTGCCAGCAGCCCTCGGGTAGGGGCACCCCAGCATTTT
TRBV28,TRBJ1-1,-,-,CASSSGTMNTEAFF,TGTGCCAGCAGTTCTGGCACTATGAACACTGAAGCTTTCTTT
TRBV6-5,TRBJ1-5,TRBD1,-,CASDYRGLWQPQHF,TGTGCCAGCGATTACAGGGGGCTGTGGCAGCCCCAGCATTTT
TRBV6-1,TRBJ2-1,-,-,CASSEILEAEQFF,TGTGCCAGCAGTGAGATACTAGAGGCTGAGCAGTTCTTC
TRBV28,TRBJ1-6,-,-,CASSFMARNFPLHF,TGTGCCAGCAGTTTTATGGCGAGGAATTTCCCCCTCCACTTT
TRBV28,TRBJ1-1,TRBD1,-,CASLGSRGRMNTEAFF,TGTGCCAGCCTAGGGAGCAGGGGGCGTATGAACACTGAAGCTTTCTTT
TRBV7-2,TRBJ1-3,-,once,CASSHEFSGNTIYF,TGTGCCAGCAGTCACGAGTTCTCTGGAAACACCATATATTTT
TRBV19,TRBJ2-5,TRBD2,-,CASSIAASGRAVAETQYF,TGTGCCAGTAGTATAGCGGCTAGCGGGAGGGCCGTTGCGGAGACCCAGTACTTC
TRBV6-5,TRBJ1-5,-,-,CASKVGGDNQPQHF,TGTGCCAGCAAAGTGGGAGGGGACAATCAGCCCCAGCATTTT
TRBV2,TRBJ2-5,TRBD2,-,CASSEAGGEETQYF,TGTGCCAGCAGTGAAGCGGGGGGGGAAGAGACCCAGTACTTC
TRBV7-9,TRBJ1-1,-,-,CASSDQAGTTEAFF,TGTGCCAGCAGCGACCAGGCGGGGACCACTGAAGCTTTCTTT
TRBV7-9,TRBJ1-1,TRBD1,once,CASSLTGTGSDTEAFF,TGTGCCAGCAGCCTTACCGGGACAGGATCGGACACTGAAGCTTTCTTT
TRBV24-1,TRBJ1-1,-,-,CATSDSSVQGAFF,TGTGCCACCAGTGATTCGTCCGTACAGGGAGCTTTCTTT
TRBV7-9,TRBJ1-3,-,-,CASSLNPPSLTGLNTIYF,TGTGCCAGCAGCTTAAACCCCCCATCGCTGACAGGCTTAAACACCATATATTTT
TRBV11-3,TRBJ2-7,TRBD2,-,CASSGVSGRVSSYEQYF,TGTGCCAGCAGCGGCGTTAGCGGGAGGGTATCCTCCTACGAGCAGTACTTC
TRBV5-1,TRBJ1-1,-,-,CASSFWGDTEAFF,TGCGCCAGCAGCTTCTGGGGGGACACTGAAGCTTTCTTT
TRBV29-1,TRBJ2-1,-,once,CSVEEAGRRFF,TGCAGCGTTGAAGAGGCGGGACGGCGATTCTTC
TRBV5-1,TRBJ2-1,TRBD2,-,CASSSEVAGVTIGEQFF,TGCGCCAGCAGCTCCGAAGTAGCGGGGGTTACCATAGGGGAGCAGTTCTTC
TRBV14,TRBJ1-4,-,few,CASSRGGRGTEKLFF,TGTGCCAGCAGCCGGGGGGGCAGGGGAACTGAAAAACTGTTTTTT
TRBV13,TRBJ2-1,TRBD2,-,CASSARGSGTHNEQFF,TGTGCCAGCAGCGCCAGGGGTAGCGGGACCCACAATGAGCAGTTCTTC
TRBV11-3,TRBJ1-2,TRBD1,-,CASSFGGGVKNYGYTF,TGTGCCAGCAGCTTCGGAGGGGGCGTGAAAAACTATGGCTACACCTTC
TRBV27,TRBJ2-1,TRBD2,-,CASSKGLAINYSYNEQFF,TGTGCCAGCAGTAAGGGACTAGCGATTAACTACTCCTACAATGAGCAGTTCTTC
TRBV7-9,TRBJ1-3,-,-,CASSLVDLLSGNTIYF,TGTGCCAGCAGCTTAGTAGATCTTCTGTCTGGAAACACCATATATTTT
TRBV5-4,TRBJ2-1,TRBD2,-,CASSLGGLAMWNEQFF,TGTGCCAGCAGCTTGGGGGGACTAGCGATGTGGAATGAGCAGTTCTTC
TRBV5-1,TRBJ2-7,TRBD1,-,CASSLGGVGGEQYF,TGCGCCAGCAGCTTAGGGGGCGTAGGCGGCGAGCAGTACTTC
TRBV28,TRBJ2-7,TRBD2,-,CASSPLQRGAYEQYF,TGTGCCAGCAGTCCCCTACAGCGGGGGGCCTACGAGCAGTACTTC
TRBV11-2,TRBJ2-5,TRBD2,-,CASSLGALAGVETQYF,TGTGCCAGCAGCTTAGGTGCACTAGCGGGAGTTGAGACCCAGTACTTC
TRBV24-1,TRBJ2-1,TRBD2,-,CATRGTSGNNEQFF,TGTGCCACCAGGGGGACTAGCGGGAACAATGAGCAGTTCTTC
TRBV30,TRBJ2-7,-,-,CASDRPGEQYF,TGTGCCTCAGACAGGCCGGGAGAGCAGTACTTC
TRBV3-1/TRBV3-2,TRBJ1-1,-,-,CASSNRVVETEAFF,TGTGCCAGCAGCAACAGGGTAGTGGAGACTGAAGCTTTCTTT
TRBV6-2/TRBV6-3,TRBJ2-7,-,-,CASSYGLAVSYEQYF,TGTGCCAGCAGTTACGGGTTAGCTGTCTCCTACGAGCAGTACTTC
TRBV28,TRBJ1-2,TRBD1,-,CATEGAARYGYTF,TGTGCCACCGAGGGGGCAGCCCGCTATGGCTACACCTTC
TRBV30,TRBJ2-1,TRBD2,-,CAWSVVALARNEQFF,TGTGCCTGGAGTGTAGTGGCACTAGCGAGGAATGAGCAGTTCTTC
TRBV4-1,TRBJ1-5,-,-,CASSRRGNQPQHF,TGCGCCAGCAGCCGCCGGGGCAATCAGCCCCAGCATTTT